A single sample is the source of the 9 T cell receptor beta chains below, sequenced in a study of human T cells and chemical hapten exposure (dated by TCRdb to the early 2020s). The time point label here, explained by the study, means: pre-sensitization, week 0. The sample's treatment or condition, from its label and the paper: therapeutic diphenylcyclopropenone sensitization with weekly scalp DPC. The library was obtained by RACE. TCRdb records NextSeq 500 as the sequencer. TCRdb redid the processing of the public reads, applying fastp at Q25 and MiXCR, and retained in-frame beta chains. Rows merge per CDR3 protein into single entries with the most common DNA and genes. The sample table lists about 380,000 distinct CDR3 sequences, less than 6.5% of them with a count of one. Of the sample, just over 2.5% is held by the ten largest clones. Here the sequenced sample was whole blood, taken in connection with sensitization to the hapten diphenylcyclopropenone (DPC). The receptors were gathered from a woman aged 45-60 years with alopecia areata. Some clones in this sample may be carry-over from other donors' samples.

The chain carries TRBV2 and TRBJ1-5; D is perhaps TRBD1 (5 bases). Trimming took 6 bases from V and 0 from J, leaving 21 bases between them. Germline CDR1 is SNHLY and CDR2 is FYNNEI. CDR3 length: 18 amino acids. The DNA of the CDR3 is TGTGCCAGCAGCCCATTGGACACTCTTATTGATAGCAATCAGCCCCAGCATTTT. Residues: CASSPLDTLIDSNQPQHF.

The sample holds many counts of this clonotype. The CDR3 protein is CSVESRGGEKLFF. DNA of the CDR3: TGCAGCGTTGAAAGTAGGGGAGGAGAAAAACTGTTTTTT. The V call is TRBV29-1, the J call TRBJ1-4, with a weak D call TRBD1 (5 bases). CDR1 and CDR2 (germline): SQVTM, ANQGSEA. Trimming left V 2 bases short and J 8 bases short, with 12 bases between. CDR3 length equals 13 residues.

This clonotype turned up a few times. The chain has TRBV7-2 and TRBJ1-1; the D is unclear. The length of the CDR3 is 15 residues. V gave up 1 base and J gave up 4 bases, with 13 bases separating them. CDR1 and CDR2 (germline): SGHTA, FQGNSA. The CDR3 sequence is CASSLEITAGTEAFF. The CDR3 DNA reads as TGTGCCAGCAGCTTAGAAATAACGGCGGGCACTGAAGCTTTCTTT.

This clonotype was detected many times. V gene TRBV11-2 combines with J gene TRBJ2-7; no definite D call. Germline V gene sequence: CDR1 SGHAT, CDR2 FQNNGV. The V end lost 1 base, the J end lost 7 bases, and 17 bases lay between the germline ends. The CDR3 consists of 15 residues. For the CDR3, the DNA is TGTGCCAGCAGCTTAGCTTTAGGGTCACCCGGGGAGCAGTACTTC. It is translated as CASSLALGSPGEQYF.

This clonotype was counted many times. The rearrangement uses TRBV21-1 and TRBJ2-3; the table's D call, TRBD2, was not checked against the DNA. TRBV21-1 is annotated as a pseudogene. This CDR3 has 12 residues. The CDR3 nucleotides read TGTGGGCTAGCGGGAGGAAGGAGTACGCAGTATTTT. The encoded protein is CGLAGGRSTQYF.

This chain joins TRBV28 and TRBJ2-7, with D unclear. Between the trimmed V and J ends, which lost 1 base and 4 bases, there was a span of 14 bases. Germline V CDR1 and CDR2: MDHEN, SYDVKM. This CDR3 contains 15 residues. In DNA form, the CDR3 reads TGTGCCAGCAGTTTATCGCTCGGGCGCAGGTACGAGCAGTACTTC. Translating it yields CASSLSLGRRYEQYF.

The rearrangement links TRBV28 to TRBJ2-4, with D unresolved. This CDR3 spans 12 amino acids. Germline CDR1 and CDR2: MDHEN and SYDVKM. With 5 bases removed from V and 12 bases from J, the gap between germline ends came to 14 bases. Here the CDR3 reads CASSPLSGHQYF. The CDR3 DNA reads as TGTGCCAGCAGTCCCTTGTCGGGCCATCAGTACTTC.

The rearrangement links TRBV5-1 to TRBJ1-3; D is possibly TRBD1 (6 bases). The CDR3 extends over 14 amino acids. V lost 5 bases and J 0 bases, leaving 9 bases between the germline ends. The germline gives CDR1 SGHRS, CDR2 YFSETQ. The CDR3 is CASRTDSSGNTIYF. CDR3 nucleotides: TGCGCCAGCAGAACGGACAGCTCTGGAAACACCATATATTTT.

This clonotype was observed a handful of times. As DNA, the CDR3 is TGCAGTGCTTCCCTGATGGGGAGGGCCTCCTACAATGAGCAGTTCTTC. Translated: CSASLMGRASYNEQFF. The V call is TRBV20-1, the J call TRBJ2-1; the match to TRBD2 covers 7 bases. The germline CDR1 and CDR2 sequences are DFQATT and SNEGSKA (reference sequence). The CDR3 has 16 residues. The ends lost 5 bases at V and 0 bases at J; junction bases unmatched: 10.